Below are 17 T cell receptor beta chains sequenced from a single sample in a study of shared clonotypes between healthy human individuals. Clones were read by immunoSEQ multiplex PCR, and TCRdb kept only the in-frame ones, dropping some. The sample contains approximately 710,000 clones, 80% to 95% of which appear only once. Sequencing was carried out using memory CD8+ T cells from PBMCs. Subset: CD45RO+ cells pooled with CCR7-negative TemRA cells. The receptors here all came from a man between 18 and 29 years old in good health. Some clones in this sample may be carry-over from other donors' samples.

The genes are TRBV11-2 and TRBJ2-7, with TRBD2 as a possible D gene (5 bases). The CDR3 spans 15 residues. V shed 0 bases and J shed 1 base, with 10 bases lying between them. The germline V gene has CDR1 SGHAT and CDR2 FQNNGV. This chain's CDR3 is CASSLELVESYEQYF. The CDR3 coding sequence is TGTGCCAGCAGCTTAGAACTAGTCGAATCCTACGAGCAGTACTTC.

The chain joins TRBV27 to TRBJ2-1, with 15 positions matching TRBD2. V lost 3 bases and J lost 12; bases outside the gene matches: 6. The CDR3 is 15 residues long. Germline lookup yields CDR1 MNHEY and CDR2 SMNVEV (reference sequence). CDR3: CASSLGLAGGVAQFF. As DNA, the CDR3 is TGTGCCAGCAGTTTGGGACTAGCGGGAGGAGTAGCGCAGTTCTTC.

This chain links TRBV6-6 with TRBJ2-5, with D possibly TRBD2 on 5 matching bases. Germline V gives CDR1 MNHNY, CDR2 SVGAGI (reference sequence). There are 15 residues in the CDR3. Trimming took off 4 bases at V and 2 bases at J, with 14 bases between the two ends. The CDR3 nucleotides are TGTGCCAGCAGTTTTACGAGGGTATCACAAGAGACCCAGTACTTC. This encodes CASSFTRVSQETQYF.

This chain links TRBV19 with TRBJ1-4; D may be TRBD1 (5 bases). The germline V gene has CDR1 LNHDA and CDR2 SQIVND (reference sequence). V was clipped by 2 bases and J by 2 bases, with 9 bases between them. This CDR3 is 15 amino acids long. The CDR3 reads CASSIRGFTNEKLFF. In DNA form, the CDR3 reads TGTGCCAGTAGTATACGGGGGTTTACTAATGAAAAACTGTTTTTT. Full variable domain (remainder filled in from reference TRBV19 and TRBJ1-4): DGGITQSPKYLFRKEGQNVTLSCEQNLNHDAMYWYRQDPGQGLRLIYYSQIVNDFQKGDIAEGYSVSREKKESFPLTVTSAQKNPTAFYLCASSIRGFTNEKLFFGSGTQLSVL.

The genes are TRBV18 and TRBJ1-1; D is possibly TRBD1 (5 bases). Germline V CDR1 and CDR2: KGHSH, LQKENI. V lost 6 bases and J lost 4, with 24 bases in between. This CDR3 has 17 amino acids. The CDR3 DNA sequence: TGTGCCAGCTCGGCCTGGGACCGAGATGAATTGGGCACTGAAGCTTTCTTT. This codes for CASSAWDRDELGTEAFF. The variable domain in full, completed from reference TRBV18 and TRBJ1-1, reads NAGVMQNPRHLVRRRGQEARLRCSPMKGHSHVYWYRQLPEEGLKFMVYLQKENIIDESGMPKERFSAEFPKEGPSILRIQQVVRGDSAAYFCASSAWDRDELGTEAFFGQGTRLTVV.

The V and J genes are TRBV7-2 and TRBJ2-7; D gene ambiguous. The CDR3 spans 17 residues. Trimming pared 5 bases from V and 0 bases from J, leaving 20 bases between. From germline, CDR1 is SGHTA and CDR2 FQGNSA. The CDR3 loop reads CASSANLTSYFSYEQYF. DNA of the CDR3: TGTGCCAGCAGCGCCAACCTTACCAGCTACTTCTCCTACGAGCAGTACTTC.

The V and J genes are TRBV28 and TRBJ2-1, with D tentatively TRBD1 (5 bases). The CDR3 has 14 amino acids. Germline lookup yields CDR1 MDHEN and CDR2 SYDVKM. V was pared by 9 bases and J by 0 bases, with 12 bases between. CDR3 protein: CASHWGSSYNEQFF. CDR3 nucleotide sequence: TGTGCCAGTCATTGGGGCAGCTCCTACAATGAGCAGTTCTTC. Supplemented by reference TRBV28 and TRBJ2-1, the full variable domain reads DVKVTQSSRYLVKRTGEKVFLECVQDMDHENMFWYRQDPGLGLRLIYFSYDVKMKEKGDIPEGYSVSREKKERFSLILESASTNQTSMYLCASHWGSSYNEQFFGPGTRLTVL.

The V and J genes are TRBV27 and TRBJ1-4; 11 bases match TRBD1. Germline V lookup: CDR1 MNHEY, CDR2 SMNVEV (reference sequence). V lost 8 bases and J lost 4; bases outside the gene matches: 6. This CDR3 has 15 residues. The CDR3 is CASWGDRGFNEKLFF. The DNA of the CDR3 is TGTGCCAGCTGGGGGGACAGGGGGTTTAATGAAAAACTGTTTTTT. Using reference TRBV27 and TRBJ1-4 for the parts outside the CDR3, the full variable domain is EAQVTQNPRYLITVTGKKLTVTCSQNMNHEYMSWYRQDPGLGLRQIYYSMNVEVTDKGDVPEGYKVSRKEKRNFPLILESPSPNQTSLYFCASWGDRGFNEKLFFGSGTQLSVL.

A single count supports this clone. CDR3 amino acids: CASSERGTLSYEQYF. The CDR3 bases are TGTGCCAGCAGTGAACGGGGGACTCTTTCCTACGAGCAGTACTTC. The chain employs TRBV2 and TRBJ2-7, with D tentatively TRBD2 (6 bases). The germline CDR1 and CDR2 sequences are SNHLY and FYNNEI. The CDR3 consists of 15 residues. Trimming left V 2 bases short and J 1 base short, with 12 bases between.

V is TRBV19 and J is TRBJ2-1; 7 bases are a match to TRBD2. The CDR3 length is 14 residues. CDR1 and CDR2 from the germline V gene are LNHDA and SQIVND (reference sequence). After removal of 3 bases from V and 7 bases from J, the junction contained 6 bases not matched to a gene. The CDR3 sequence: CASSIRGSGNEQFF. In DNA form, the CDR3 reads TGTGCCAGTAGTATTAGGGGTAGCGGGAATGAGCAGTTCTTC. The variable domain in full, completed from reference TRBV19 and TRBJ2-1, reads DGGITQSPKYLFRKEGQNVTLSCEQNLNHDAMYWYRQDPGQGLRLIYYSQIVNDFQKGDIAEGYSVSREKKESFPLTVTSAQKNPTAFYLCASSIRGSGNEQFFGPGTRLTVL.

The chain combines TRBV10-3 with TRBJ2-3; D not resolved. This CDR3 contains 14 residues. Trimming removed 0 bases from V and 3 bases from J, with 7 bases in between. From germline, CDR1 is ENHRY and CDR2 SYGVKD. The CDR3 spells CAISESIRTDTQYF. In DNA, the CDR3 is TGTGCCATCAGTGAGTCGATCAGGACAGATACGCAGTATTTT.

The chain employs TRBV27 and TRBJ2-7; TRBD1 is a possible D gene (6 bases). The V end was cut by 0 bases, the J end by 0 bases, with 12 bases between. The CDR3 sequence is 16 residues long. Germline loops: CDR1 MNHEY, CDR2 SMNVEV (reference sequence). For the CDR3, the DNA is TGTGCCAGCAGTTTATCGGCAGGGGCTTCCTCCTACGAGCAGTACTTC. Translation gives CASSLSAGASSYEQYF.

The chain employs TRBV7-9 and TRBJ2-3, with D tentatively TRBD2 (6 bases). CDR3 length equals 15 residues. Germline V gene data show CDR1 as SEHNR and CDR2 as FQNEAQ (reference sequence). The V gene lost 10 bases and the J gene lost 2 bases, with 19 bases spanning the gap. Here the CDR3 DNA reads TGTGCCATCGGGAGCTGGCGGGAAATCACAGATACGCAGTATTTT. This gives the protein CAIGSWREITDTQYF.

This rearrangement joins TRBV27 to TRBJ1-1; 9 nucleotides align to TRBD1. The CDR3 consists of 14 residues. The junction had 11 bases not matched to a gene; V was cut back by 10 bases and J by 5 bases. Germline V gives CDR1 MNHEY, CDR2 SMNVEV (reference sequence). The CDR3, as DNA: TGTGCCACACAACAGGGGGCTCAGGGGACTGAAGCTTTCTTT. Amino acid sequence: CATQQGAQGTEAFF.

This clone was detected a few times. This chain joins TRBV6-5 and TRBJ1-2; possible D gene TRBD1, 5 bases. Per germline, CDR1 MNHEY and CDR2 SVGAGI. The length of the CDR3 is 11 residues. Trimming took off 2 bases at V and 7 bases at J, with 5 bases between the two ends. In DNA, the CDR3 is TGTGCCAGCAGTTACGGGGGTGGCTACACCTTC. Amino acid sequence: CASSYGGGYTF.

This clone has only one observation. The CDR3 reads CASSSVGANVLTF. CDR3 nucleotides: TGTGCCAGCAGCTCTGTAGGGGCCAACGTCCTGACTTTC. The chain uses TRBV11-1 and TRBJ2-6, with no clear D. V gave up 4 bases and J gave up 4 bases, with 5 bases separating them. CDR1 is SGHAT, CDR2 FQDESV, per germline (reference sequence). The CDR3 runs to 13 residues.

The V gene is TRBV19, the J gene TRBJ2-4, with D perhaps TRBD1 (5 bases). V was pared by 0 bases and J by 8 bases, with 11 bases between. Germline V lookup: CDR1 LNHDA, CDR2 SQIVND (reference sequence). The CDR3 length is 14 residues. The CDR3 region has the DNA TGTGCCAGTAGTATAGAGGTGGGGCTTGACATTCAGTACTTC. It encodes CASSIEVGLDIQYF.